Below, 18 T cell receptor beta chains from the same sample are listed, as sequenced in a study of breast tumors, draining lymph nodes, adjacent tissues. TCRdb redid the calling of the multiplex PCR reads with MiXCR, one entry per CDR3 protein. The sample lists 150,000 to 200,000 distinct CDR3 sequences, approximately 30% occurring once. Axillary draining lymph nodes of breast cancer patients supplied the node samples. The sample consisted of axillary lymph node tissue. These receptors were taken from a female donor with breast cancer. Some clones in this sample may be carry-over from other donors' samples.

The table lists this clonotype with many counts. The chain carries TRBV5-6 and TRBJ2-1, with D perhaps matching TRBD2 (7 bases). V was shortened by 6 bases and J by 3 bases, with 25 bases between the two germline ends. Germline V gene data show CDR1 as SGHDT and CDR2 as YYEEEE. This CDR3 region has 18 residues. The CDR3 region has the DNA TGTGCCAGCAACTCCCAGTTGGGGAGGGGACACAGCTACAATGAGCAGTTCTTC. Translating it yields CASNSQLGRGHSYNEQFF.

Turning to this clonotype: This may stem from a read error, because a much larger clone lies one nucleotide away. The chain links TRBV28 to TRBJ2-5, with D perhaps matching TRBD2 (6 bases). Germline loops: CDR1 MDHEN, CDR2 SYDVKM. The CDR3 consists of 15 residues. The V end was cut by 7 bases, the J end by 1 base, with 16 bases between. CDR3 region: CASNGGEEGQETQYF. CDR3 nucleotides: TGTGCCAGCAATGGTGGGGAGGAGGGCCAAGAGACCCAGTACTTC.

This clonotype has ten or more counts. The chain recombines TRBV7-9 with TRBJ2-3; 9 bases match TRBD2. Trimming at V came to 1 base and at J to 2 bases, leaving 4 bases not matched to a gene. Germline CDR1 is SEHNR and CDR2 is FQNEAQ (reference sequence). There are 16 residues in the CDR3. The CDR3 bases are TGTGCCAGCAGCTTAGATAGCGGGAGCCCCACAGATACGCAGTATTTT. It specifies CASSLDSGSPTDTQYF.

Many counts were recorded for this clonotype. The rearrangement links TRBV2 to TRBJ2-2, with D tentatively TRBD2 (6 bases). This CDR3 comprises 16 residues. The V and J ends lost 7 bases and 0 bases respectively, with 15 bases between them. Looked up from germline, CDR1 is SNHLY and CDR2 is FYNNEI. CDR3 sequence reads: CASMHRGTANTGELFF. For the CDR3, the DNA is TGTGCCAGCATGCATCGGGGGACCGCGAACACCGGGGAGCTGTTTTTT.

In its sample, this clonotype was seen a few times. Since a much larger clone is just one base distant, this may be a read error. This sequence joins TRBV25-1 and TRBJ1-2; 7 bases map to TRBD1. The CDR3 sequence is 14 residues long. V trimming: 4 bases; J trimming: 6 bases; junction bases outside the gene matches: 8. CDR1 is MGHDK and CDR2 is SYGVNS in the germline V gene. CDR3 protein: CASSGQGGYDGYTF. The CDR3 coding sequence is TGTGCCAGCAGTGGCCAGGGGGGATACGATGGCTACACCTTC.

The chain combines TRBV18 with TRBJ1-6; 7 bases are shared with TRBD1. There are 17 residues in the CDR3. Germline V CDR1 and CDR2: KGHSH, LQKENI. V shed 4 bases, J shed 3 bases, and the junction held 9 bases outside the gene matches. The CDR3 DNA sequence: TGTGCCAGCTCACGTACAGGGGACCGACTCTATAATTCACCCCTCCACTTT. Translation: CASSRTGDRLYNSPLHF.

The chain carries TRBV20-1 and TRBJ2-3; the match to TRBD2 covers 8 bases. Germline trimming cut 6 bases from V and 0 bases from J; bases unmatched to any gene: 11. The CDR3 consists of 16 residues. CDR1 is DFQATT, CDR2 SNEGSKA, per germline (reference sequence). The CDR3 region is CSASWGGGYSTDTQYF. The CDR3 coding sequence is TGCAGTGCCAGTTGGGGCGGGGGGTATAGCACAGATACGCAGTATTTT.

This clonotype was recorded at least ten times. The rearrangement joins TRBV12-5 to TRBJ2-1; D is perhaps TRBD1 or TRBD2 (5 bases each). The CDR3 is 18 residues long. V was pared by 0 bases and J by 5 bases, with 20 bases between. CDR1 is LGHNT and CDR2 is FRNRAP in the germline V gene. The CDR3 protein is CASGLVGNGTLGDNEQFF. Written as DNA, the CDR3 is TGTGCTAGTGGTTTGGTAGGGAATGGGACCCTGGGGGACAATGAGCAGTTCTTC.

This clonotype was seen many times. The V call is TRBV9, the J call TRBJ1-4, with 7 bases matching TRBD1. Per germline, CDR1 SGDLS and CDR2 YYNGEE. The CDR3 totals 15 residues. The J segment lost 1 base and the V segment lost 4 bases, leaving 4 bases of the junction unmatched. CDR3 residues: CASSPGGLTNEKLFF. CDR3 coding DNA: TGTGCCAGCAGCCCAGGGGGGTTAACTAATGAAAAACTGTTTTTT.

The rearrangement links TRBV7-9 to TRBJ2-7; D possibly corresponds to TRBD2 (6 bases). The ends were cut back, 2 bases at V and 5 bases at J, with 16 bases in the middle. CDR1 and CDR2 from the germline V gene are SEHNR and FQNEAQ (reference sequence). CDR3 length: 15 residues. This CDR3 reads CASSLLLGGEDEQYF. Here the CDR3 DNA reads TGTGCCAGCAGCTTACTGCTGGGCGGGGAGGACGAGCAGTACTTC.

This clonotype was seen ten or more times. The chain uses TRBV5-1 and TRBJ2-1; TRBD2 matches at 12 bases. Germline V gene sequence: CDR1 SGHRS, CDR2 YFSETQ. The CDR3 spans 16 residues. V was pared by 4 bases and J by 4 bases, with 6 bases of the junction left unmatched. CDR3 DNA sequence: TGCGCCAGCAGCACAGCACTAGCGGGAGGATACAATGAGCAGTTCTTC. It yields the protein CASSTALAGGYNEQFF.

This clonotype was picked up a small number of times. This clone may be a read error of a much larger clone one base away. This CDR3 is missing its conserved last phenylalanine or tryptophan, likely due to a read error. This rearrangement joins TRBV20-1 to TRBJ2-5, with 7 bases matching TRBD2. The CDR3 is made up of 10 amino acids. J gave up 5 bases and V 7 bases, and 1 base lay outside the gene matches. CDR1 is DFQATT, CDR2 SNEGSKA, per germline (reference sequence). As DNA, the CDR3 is TGCAGTGGGGGAGGGGAGACCCAGTACTCC. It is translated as CSGGGETQYS.

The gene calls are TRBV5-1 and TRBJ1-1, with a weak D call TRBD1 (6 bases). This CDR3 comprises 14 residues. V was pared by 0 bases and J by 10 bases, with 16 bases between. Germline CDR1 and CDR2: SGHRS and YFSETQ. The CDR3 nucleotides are TGCGCCAGCAGCTTGGGACCCGGGACAAAGAGAGCTTTCTTT. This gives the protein CASSLGPGTKRAFF.

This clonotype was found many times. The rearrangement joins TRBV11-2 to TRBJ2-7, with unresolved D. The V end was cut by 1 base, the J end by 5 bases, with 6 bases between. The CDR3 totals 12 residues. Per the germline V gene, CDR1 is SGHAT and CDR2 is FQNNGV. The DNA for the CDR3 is TGTGCCAGCAGCTTAGTTCTGGACGAGCAGTACTTC. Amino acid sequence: CASSLVLDEQYF.

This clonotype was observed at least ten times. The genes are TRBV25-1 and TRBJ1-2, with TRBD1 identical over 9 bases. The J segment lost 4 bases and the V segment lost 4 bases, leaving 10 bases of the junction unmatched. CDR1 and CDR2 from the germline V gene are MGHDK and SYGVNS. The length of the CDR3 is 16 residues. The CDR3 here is CASSGYYRGQVYGYTF. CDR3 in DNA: TGTGCCAGCAGTGGATATTACAGGGGGCAAGTCTATGGCTACACCTTC.

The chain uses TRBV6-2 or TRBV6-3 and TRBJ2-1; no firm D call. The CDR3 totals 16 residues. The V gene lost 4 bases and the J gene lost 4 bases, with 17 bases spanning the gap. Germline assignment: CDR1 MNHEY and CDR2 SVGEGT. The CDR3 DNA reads TGTGCCAGCAGTTCCCCTGCCAGCGAGGATTACAATGAGCAGTTCTTC. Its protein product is CASSSPASEDYNEQFF.

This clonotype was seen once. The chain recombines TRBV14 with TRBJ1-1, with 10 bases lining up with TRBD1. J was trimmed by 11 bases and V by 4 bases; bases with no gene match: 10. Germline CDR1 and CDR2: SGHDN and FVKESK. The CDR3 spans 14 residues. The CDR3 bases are TGTGCCAGCAGCCCCTTGAGACAGGGGGCGGTGGCTTTCTTT. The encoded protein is CASSPLRQGAVAFF.

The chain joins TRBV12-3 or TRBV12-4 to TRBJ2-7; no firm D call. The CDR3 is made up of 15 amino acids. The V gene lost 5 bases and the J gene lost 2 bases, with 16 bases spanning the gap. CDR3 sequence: CASSTSSLGTYEQYF. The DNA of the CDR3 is TGTGCCAGCAGTACATCCTCGCTAGGCACCTACGAGCAGTACTTC.